These T cell receptor beta chains were read from a single sample in a study of breast tumors, draining lymph nodes, adjacent tissues. TCRdb analysed the multiplex PCR reads with MiXCR anew, one entry per CDR3 protein. This table has some 97,000 distinct CDR3 sequences, over 20% appearing once. The sample consisted of axillary lymph node tissue. The receptors here all came from a female donor with breast cancer. Some clones in this sample may be carry-over from other donors' samples. Both conserved end residues are part of each CDR3. D genes are given only for firm matches. Size tells how often a clone was seen (once, few, many) or the class of an expanded clone, and some rows leave it out.

many	TRBV13	TRBJ1-2	.	CASSLGVRVDYGYTF	TGTGCCAGCAGCTTGGGAGTCCGTGTTGACTATGGCTACACCTTC
many	TRBV5-4	TRBJ2-7	TRBD2	CASSLGEGQLLYEQYF	TGTGCCAGCAGCTTGGGGGAGGGCCAGCTACTCTACGAGCAGTACTTC
medium-sized	TRBV20-1	TRBJ1-6	TRBD1	CSAGGQGDNSPLHF	TGCAGTGCTGGGGGACAGGGGGATAATTCACCCCTCCACTTT
many	TRBV25-1	TRBJ2-1	.	CASSERDLYNEQFF	TGTGCCAGCAGTGAGCGGGACTTATACAATGAGCAGTTCTTC
many	TRBV7-8	TRBJ2-1	TRBD2	CASSSLAGYYNEQFF	TGTGCCAGCAGCTCACTAGCGGGGTACTACAATGAGCAGTTCTTC
many	TRBV5-6	TRBJ2-7	.	CASSPPTRDGIYEQYF	TGTGCCAGCAGCCCACCCACCCGGGACGGGATTTACGAGCAGTACTTC
many	TRBV5-8	TRBJ2-5	.	CASSLMTGRGETQYF	TGTGCCAGCAGCTTAATGACAGGGAGGGGAGAGACCCAGTACTTC
.	TRBV28	TRBJ2-2	.	CASSPRVAHGELFF	TGTGCCAGCAGCCCCAGGGTGGCCCACGGGGAGCTGTTTTTT
many	TRBV24-1	TRBJ2-7	.	CATSDLHEQYF	TGTGCCACCAGTGATTTGCACGAGCAGTACTTC
.	TRBV5-8	TRBJ2-3	TRBD2	CASSTGLAGRTDTQYF	TGTGCCAGCAGCACCGGACTAGCGGGACGGACAGATACGCAGTATTTT
many	TRBV7-9	TRBJ2-7	TRBD2	CASSLTGAGGRNEQYF	TGTGCCAGCAGCTTAACGGGCGCGGGGGGCAGGAACGAGCAGTACTTC
.	TRBV27	TRBJ1-4	TRBD1	CASSRTGRDEKLFF	TGTGCCAGCAGTCGGACAGGAAGGGATGAAAAACTGTTTTTT
many	TRBV19	TRBJ2-5	.	CASSIGRGEYQETQYF	TGTGCCAGTAGTATAGGCCGCGGGGAGTACCAAGAGACCCAGTACTTC
many	TRBV24-1	TRBJ2-3	TRBD1	CATSYSGTGETDTQYF	TGTGCCACCTCCTACTCCGGGACAGGGGAAACAGATACGCAGTATTTT
many	TRBV5-6	TRBJ2-1	.	CASSWTGGGQFF	TGTGCCAGCAGCTGGACCGGGGGTGGTCAGTTCTTC